This TCR beta chain was sequenced during a study of cytomegalovirus exposure and HLA in healthy donors. Study in general: The roughly 130 validation repertoires used the same platform as the roughly 700 first-cohort repertoires (as reported by a later analysis).

Data came from immunoSEQ multiplex PCR; TCRdb stores just in-frame clones and leaves some out. The table has roughly 150,000 clones, approximately 94% seen once. With regard to this clone: Its antigen remains unknown.

The CDR3 loop spans 16 amino acids. Germline loops: CDR1 SGHRS, CDR2 YFSETQ. After removal of 2 bases from V and 4 bases from J, the junction contained 10 bases not matched to a gene. Findings and limits, study-wide: Investigators reported under 200 TCR beta chains as tied to cytomegalovirus.

The genes are TRBV5-1 and TRBJ2-5; 8 bases are a match to TRBD1. This TCR came from a man aged 18 to 29 in good health and CMV-seropositive. Sequencing input: PBMCs. The DNA of the CDR3 is TGCGCCAGCAGCTTTGGGGCAGGGGGCGCCCCAGAGACCCAGTACTTC. Protein product: CASSFGAGGAPETQYF.